Listed here are 29 T cell receptor beta chains from one sample, sequenced in a study of blood T cell repertoires in COVID-19. TCRdb's copy holds only in-frame clones and misses some; the assay was immunoSEQ multiplex PCR. The sample records 250,000 to 350,000 clones, about nine tenths being singletons. The sample was peripheral blood. The origin of the receptors is a woman between 25 and 40 years old with active or convalescent COVID-19.

This clone showed up just a few times. The CDR3 here is CASSSTRQGPAKNIQYF. CDR3 nucleotide sequence: TGTGCCAGCAGCTCGACCCGACAGGGGCCTGCCAAAAACATTCAGTACTTC. The V gene is TRBV7-9, the J gene TRBJ2-4; 8 bases agree with TRBD1. With V trimmed by 4 bases and J by 1 base, 9 bases remained unmatched. The CDR3 length is 17 residues. CDR1 is SEHNR and CDR2 is FQNEAQ in the germline V gene (reference sequence).

The rearrangement links TRBV6-4 to TRBJ2-3, with TRBD2 identical over 13 bases. CDR1 is MRHNA, CDR2 SNTAGT, per germline. There are 15 residues in the CDR3. The V gene end was trimmed by 3 bases and the J gene end by 7 bases; junction bases not matched to a gene: 4. The CDR3 nucleotides are TGTGCCAGCAGTGAAACTAGCGGGGGGGCTAATACGCAGTATTTT. This codes for CASSETSGGANTQYF.

V and J are TRBV5-5 and TRBJ1-2; 9 bases align to TRBD1. V gave up 3 bases and J gave up 0 bases; unmatched junction bases: 3. The CDR3 has 15 residues. Germline loops: CDR1 SGHKS, CDR2 YYEKEE (reference sequence). DNA for the CDR3: TGTGCCAGCAGCTCGGGACAGGGCCCTAACTATGGCTACACCTTC. Protein sequence: CASSSGQGPNYGYTF. The variable domain in full, with the rest retrieved from reference TRBV5-5 and TRBJ1-2, is DAGVTQSPTHLIKTRGQQVTLRCSPISGHKSVSWYQQVLGQGPQFIFQYYEKEERGRGNFPDRFSARQFPNYSSELNVNALLLGDSALYLCASSSGQGPNYGYTFGSGTRLTVV.

The DNA of the CDR3 is TGTGCCAGCAGCACCAGCGACTTCTCTGGAAACACCATATATTTT. Amino acid sequence: CASSTSDFSGNTIYF. The chain is built from TRBV5-5 and TRBJ1-3; D is ambiguous. Germline values: CDR1 SGHKS, CDR2 YYEKEE (reference sequence). Trimming left V 4 bases short and J 0 bases short, with 11 bases between. The CDR3 is 15 amino acids. Full variable domain (remainder filled in from reference TRBV5-5 and TRBJ1-3): DAGVTQSPTHLIKTRGQQVTLRCSPISGHKSVSWYQQVLGQGPQFIFQYYEKEERGRGNFPDRFSARQFPNYSSELNVNALLLGDSALYLCASSTSDFSGNTIYFGEGSWLTVV.

A word on this clone: The sample holds other DNA sequences that translate to the same CDR3. As DNA, the CDR3 is TGTGCCAGCAGCCCCCGACAGGGCAACTATGGCTACACCTTC. This codes for CASSPRQGNYGYTF. This chain uses TRBV3-1 (or the pseudogene TRBV3-2) with TRBJ1-2, with TRBD1 matching over 7 bases. Germline CDR1 reads LGHDT; CDR2 reads YNNKEL (reference sequence). V lost 4 bases to trimming and J lost 2 bases; unmatched junction nucleotides: 4. The CDR3 loop spans 14 amino acids.

This sequence joins TRBV4-2 and TRBJ1-2; 7 bases are a match to TRBD1. V lost 4 bases to trimming and J lost 6 bases; unmatched junction nucleotides: 5. The CDR3 sequence is 13 residues long. Per germline, CDR1 LGHNA and CDR2 YNFKEQ. The CDR3 nucleotides read TGTGCCAGCAGCCCCAGGACAGGACATGGCTACACCTTC. This codes for CASSPRTGHGYTF.

J is TRBJ1-4 and V is TRBV2; D gene uncertain. Trimming took off 4 bases at V and 3 bases at J, with 9 bases between the two ends. In germline, CDR1 is SNHLY, CDR2 FYNNEI. The CDR3 runs 14 residues. This chain's CDR3 is CASSGQISNEKLFF. The CDR3, as DNA: TGTGCCAGCAGTGGACAAATCTCTAATGAAAAACTGTTTTTT.

On this clone itself: Within the sample, other DNA sequences also encode this same CDR3. J is TRBJ1-5 and V is TRBV18; D is unresolved. Trimming took 6 bases from V and 3 from J, leaving 9 bases between them. The CDR3 contains 13 residues. Germline assignment: CDR1 KGHSH and CDR2 LQKENI. The CDR3: CASSPGANQPQHF. The CDR3 DNA is TGTGCCAGCTCCCCGGGAGCCAATCAGCCCCAGCATTTT.

The V gene is TRBV5-1, the J gene TRBJ2-7; 9 bases line up with TRBD1. The CDR3 consists of 14 residues. Germline V gene lookup returns CDR1 SGHRS and CDR2 YFSETQ. The V gene end was trimmed by 7 bases and the J gene end by 5 bases; junction bases not matched to a gene: 10. The CDR3 spells CASARGQGTNEQYF. The CDR3, as DNA: TGCGCCAGCGCTCGAGGACAGGGGACCAACGAGCAGTACTTC.

V is TRBV28 and J is TRBJ2-5; TRBD1 matches at 10 bases. The germline CDR1 and CDR2 sequences are MDHEN and SYDVKM. CDR3 length: 17 residues. Trimming removed 4 bases from V and 4 bases from J; junction bases left unmatched: 12. The CDR3 loop is CASSSPSRQGAGETQYF. CDR3 DNA sequence: TGTGCCAGCAGTTCCCCCAGCAGACAGGGGGCGGGAGAGACCCAGTACTTC. Full variable domain (remainder filled in from reference TRBV28 and TRBJ2-5): DVKVTQSSRYLVKRTGEKVFLECVQDMDHENMFWYRQDPGLGLRLIYFSYDVKMKEKGDIPEGYSVSREKKERFSLILESASTNQTSMYLCASSSPSRQGAGETQYFGPGTRLLVL.

This chain links TRBV6-1 with TRBJ1-3; weak D call: TRBD1 (5 bases). Germline V gene sequence: CDR1 MNHNS, CDR2 SASEGT. Trimming took off 4 bases at V and 1 base at J, with 5 bases between the two ends. CDR3 length: 13 amino acids. CDR3 region: CASSGQSGNTIYF. CDR3 bases: TGTGCCAGCAGTGGACAGTCTGGAAACACCATATATTTT.

V and J are TRBV19 and TRBJ1-1; perhaps TRBD1 as D (5 bases). Germline V gene data show CDR1 as LNHDA and CDR2 as SQIVND (reference sequence). This CDR3 has 12 amino acids. Trimming pared 3 bases from V and 9 bases from J, leaving 11 bases between. The CDR3 DNA is TGTGCCAGTAGTATTCGGTCAGGGCAAGCTTTCTTT. Amino acid sequence: CASSIRSGQAFF.

The rearrangement uses TRBV5-1 and TRBJ2-5; 9 bases are shared with TRBD1. The CDR3 has 14 amino acids. The junction had 5 bases not matched to a gene; V was cut back by 4 bases and J by 4 bases. The V gene's germline CDR1 is SGHRS and CDR2 YFSETQ. The CDR3 DNA is TGCGCCAGCAGCCCACAGGGGGCGTCAGAGACCCAGTACTTC. Translating it yields CASSPQGASETQYF.

J is TRBJ2-5 and V is TRBV30, with 9 bases fitting TRBD2. Germline CDR1 and CDR2: GTSNPN and SVGIG (reference sequence). Trimming cost V 6 bases and J 2 bases; bases outside gene matches: 16. This CDR3 is 17 amino acids long. The CDR3 coding sequence is TGTGCCTGCCAACCTTTCAGGGCGGGGGGGGTGCAAGAGACCCAGTACTTC. It specifies CACQPFRAGGVQETQYF. The full variable domain, in which reference TRBV30 and TRBJ2-5 provide the parts outside the CDR3, is SQTIHQWPATLVQPVGSPLSLECTVEGTSNPNLYWYRQAAGRGLQLLFYSVGIGQISSEVPQNLSASRPQDRQFILSSKKLLLSDSGFYLCACQPFRAGGVQETQYFGPGTRLLVL.

The chain couples TRBV28 to TRBJ2-3; no clear D gene. The germline CDR1 and CDR2 sequences are MDHEN and SYDVKM. The CDR3 has 11 amino acids. The V end was cut by 7 bases, the J end by 1 base, with 3 bases between. The CDR3 loop reads CASTGTDTQYF. CDR3 DNA: TGTGCCAGCACCGGCACAGATACGCAGTATTTT.

The CDR3 is CASTNSNTYEQYF. CDR3 DNA: TGTGCCAGCACCAATTCGAACACCTACGAGCAGTACTTC. The V call is TRBV28, the J call TRBJ2-7; D ambiguous. Trimming pared 7 bases from V and 2 bases from J, leaving 12 bases between. CDR1 is MDHEN, CDR2 SYDVKM, per germline. The CDR3 contains 13 residues.

The chain carries TRBV19 and TRBJ1-1, with D possibly matching TRBD1 (6 bases). Germline CDR1 is LNHDA and CDR2 is SQIVND (reference sequence). V lost 3 bases, J lost 3 bases, and 11 bases lay in between. The CDR3 contains 14 residues. DNA of the CDR3: TGTGCCAGTAGTATTGCAGGGGTGGACACTGAAGCTTTCTTT. This sequence encodes CASSIAGVDTEAFF.

The count of this clone is one. The V gene is TRBV4-2, the J gene TRBJ2-5; the D gene is possibly TRBD2 (6 bases). This CDR3 has 15 residues. V shed 0 bases and J shed 1 base, with 9 bases lying between them. Germline CDR1 reads LGHNA; CDR2 reads YNFKEQ. CDR3 amino acids: CASSQEGGAQETQYF. Here the CDR3 DNA reads TGTGCCAGCAGCCAAGAAGGCGGGGCCCAAGAGACCCAGTACTTC.

The V and J genes are TRBV14 and TRBJ1-1; the match to TRBD1 covers 8 bases. CDR3 length: 13 residues. V shed 4 bases and J 10 bases; nucleotides not matched to a gene: 8. Per the germline V gene, CDR1 is SGHDN and CDR2 is FVKESK. The CDR3 region is CASSLSTGEPAFF. The CDR3 DNA sequence: TGTGCCAGCAGCCTCTCGACAGGGGAGCCAGCTTTCTTT. Using reference TRBV14 and TRBJ1-1 for the parts outside the CDR3, the full variable domain is EAGVTQFPSHSVIEKGQTVTLRCDPISGHDNLYWYRRVMGKEIKFLLHFVKESKQDESGMPNNRFLAERTGGTYSTLKVQPAELEDSGVYFCASSLSTGEPAFFGQGTRLTVV.

Details on this clone: The junction and the germline gene differ at one end; a read error may be behind it. The V and J genes are TRBV10-3 and TRBJ1-5; TRBD1 might be the D (5 bases). The CDR3 has 13 residues. Per the germline V gene, CDR1 is ENHRY and CDR2 is SYGVKD. The CDR3 spells CAIRGEGNRPQHF. The CDR3 DNA follows: TGTGCCATCCGGGGGGAGGGCAATCGGCCCCAGCATTTT.

The chain couples TRBV2 to TRBJ1-4; D is perhaps TRBD1 (5 bases). Trimming took 4 bases from V and 8 from J, leaving 14 bases between them. The V gene's germline CDR1 is SNHLY and CDR2 FYNNEI. CDR3 length: 14 residues. CDR3 in amino acids: CASSAVRWGEKLFF. DNA of the CDR3: TGTGCCAGCAGTGCGGTACGGTGGGGCGAAAAACTGTTTTTT. The whole variable domain, filled in from reference TRBV2 and TRBJ1-4, reads EPEVTQTPSHQVTQMGQEVILRCVPISNHLYFYWYRQILGQKVEFLVSFYNNEISEKSEIFDDQFSVERPDGSNFTLKIRSTKLEDSAMYFCASSAVRWGEKLFFGSGTQLSVL.

This clone turned up a few times. The CDR3 DNA follows: TGTGCCAGCAGTGAAATGGGGGAGAGACAGGGACGCTACACCTTC. Translating it yields CASSEMGERQGRYTF. This chain joins TRBV2 and TRBJ1-2; 7 bases fit TRBD1. V lost 2 bases and J lost 9; bases outside the gene matches: 12. Germline CDR1 reads SNHLY; CDR2 reads FYNNEI. The CDR3 consists of 15 residues.

The gene calls are TRBV4-3 and TRBJ1-6; D gene uncertain. V gave up 0 bases and J gave up 4 bases, with 7 bases separating them. The CDR3 has 15 amino acids. Germline CDR1 reads LGHNA; CDR2 reads YSLEER. As DNA, the CDR3 is TGCGCCAGCAGCCAAGACCGGGGTTATAATTCACCCCTCCACTTT. This sequence encodes CASSQDRGYNSPLHF.

This clone has more than one count but fewer than ten. For the CDR3, the DNA is TGTGCCAGGACCGAACGGGTTGAAGCTTTCTTT. The encoded protein is CARTERVEAFF. This sequence joins TRBV2 and TRBJ1-1, with D hard to call. Trimming shortened V by 9 bases and J by 7 bases, and 12 bases separated the two germline ends. The CDR3 extends over 11 amino acids. Germline V gene sequence: CDR1 SNHLY, CDR2 FYNNEI.

The V and J genes are TRBV4-2 and TRBJ2-5; 10 bases align to TRBD2. Germline V gives CDR1 LGHNA, CDR2 YNFKEQ. The CDR3 has 17 amino acids. The ends lost 1 base at V and 4 bases at J; junction bases unmatched: 9. CDR3 loop: CASSQGLSGGAGETQYF. CDR3 nucleotides: TGTGCCAGCAGCCAAGGACTGAGCGGGGGGGCAGGAGAGACCCAGTACTTC.

V is TRBV5-4 and J is TRBJ2-5; weak D call: TRBD2 (5 bases). CDR3 size: 15 residues. V lost 0 bases and J 1 base, leaving 10 bases between the germline ends. Germline-derived CDR1 and CDR2 are SGHNT and YYREEE (reference sequence). CDR3 sequence reads: CASSLERSGQETQYF. The CDR3 nucleotides read TGTGCCAGCAGCTTGGAAAGAAGCGGCCAAGAGACCCAGTACTTC.

The rearrangement uses TRBV7-9 and TRBJ1-5; 7 bases fit TRBD1. Trimming removed 3 bases from V and 5 bases from J; junction bases left unmatched: 1. There are 13 residues in the CDR3. Germline V lookup: CDR1 SEHNR, CDR2 FQNEAQ (reference sequence). In DNA, the CDR3 is TGTGCCAGCAGCTTTACAGGGGATCAGCCCCAGCATTTT. Protein product: CASSFTGDQPQHF.

The count of this clone is one. The chain carries TRBV18 and TRBJ1-2, with 12 nucleotides matching TRBD1. The CDR3 has 16 residues. With 5 bases clipped from V and 3 bases from J, the junction kept 7 bases outside the gene matches. Germline values: CDR1 KGHSH, CDR2 LQKENI. CDR3 residues: CASSSKGQGADYGYTF. CDR3 DNA: TGTGCCAGCTCATCGAAGGGACAGGGGGCGGACTATGGCTACACCTTC.

The rearrangement links TRBV7-2 to TRBJ2-1; 7 nucleotides line up with TRBD2. There are 17 residues in the CDR3. Germline loops: CDR1 SGHTA, CDR2 FQGNSA. V was pared by 0 bases and J by 6 bases, with 11 bases of the junction left unmatched. The CDR3 spells CASSLAIPAGVFNEQFF. CDR3 in DNA: TGTGCCAGCAGCTTAGCCATACCCGCGGGGGTATTCAATGAGCAGTTCTTC.